One sample yielded the 24 T cell receptor beta chains listed below, sequenced in a study of early T cells in non-severe SARS-CoV-2 infection. One entry per CDR3 protein, called by TCRdb with MiXCR from the 5' RACE reads. This table has about 55,000 distinct CDR3 sequences, 9.5% to 15% appearing once. Sequencing was done on a sample of whole blood. These receptors were taken from an adult who was a healthcare worker with PCR-confirmed SARS-CoV-2 infection or an uninfected control (not recorded which).

This clonotype has more than one count but fewer than ten. The chain recombines TRBV27 with TRBJ2-1, with TRBD1 matching over 12 bases. The CDR3 contains 15 residues. V lost 3 bases and J lost 9; bases outside the gene matches: 6. Germline CDR1 reads MNHEY; CDR2 reads SMNVEV (reference sequence). The CDR3 nucleotides read TGTGCCAGCAGTTTTCAGGGGACAGGGGGCACTGAGCAGTTCTTC. Its translation: CASSFQGTGGTEQFF.

Many counts were recorded for this clonotype. The chain carries TRBV7-3 and TRBJ2-1, with TRBD2 identical over 13 bases. There are 17 residues in the CDR3. Germline assignment: CDR1 SGHTA and CDR2 FQGTGA. Losses at the gene ends were 3 bases for V and 6 bases for J; bases not matched to a gene: 8. CDR3 loop: CASSLLLAGGPRNEQFF. CDR3 DNA: TGTGCCAGCAGCTTGCTACTAGCGGGAGGGCCACGCAATGAGCAGTTCTTC.

Only a few counts were recorded for this clonotype. The chain carries TRBV14 and TRBJ2-2; D is unresolved. V shed 0 bases and J shed 5 bases, with 16 bases lying between them. CDR1 and CDR2 (germline): SGHDN, FVKESK. This CDR3 region has 17 residues. This CDR3 is CASSQDLVRALTGELFF. The CDR3 DNA follows: TGTGCCAGCAGCCAAGATCTTGTGCGAGCCCTGACCGGGGAGCTGTTTTTT. Looking up the rest from reference TRBV14 and TRBJ2-2 gives the full variable domain: EAGVTQFPSHSVIEKGQTVTLRCDPISGHDNLYWYRRVMGKEIKFLLHFVKESKQDESGMPNNRFLAERTGGTYSTLKVQPAELEDSGVYFCASSQDLVRALTGELFFGEGSRLTVL.

This clonotype was found a few times. The chain joins TRBV27 to TRBJ2-5; D ambiguous. Trimming removed 6 bases from V and 2 bases from J, with 10 bases in between. Germline V CDR1 and CDR2: MNHEY, SMNVEV (reference sequence). This CDR3 has 13 amino acids. CDR3 bases: TGTGCCAGCAGCCGCGCTCGGCAAGAGACCCAGTACTTC. Amino acid sequence: CASSRARQETQYF.

There are many counts of this clonotype. V and J are TRBV6-5 and TRBJ1-4; D is unresolved. CDR1 and CDR2 from the germline V gene are MNHEY and SVGAGI. The CDR3 runs 15 residues. The V gene lost 0 bases and the J gene lost 7 bases, with 12 bases spanning the gap. The CDR3 reads CASSYSPAPGEKLFF. In DNA, the CDR3 is TGTGCCAGCAGTTACTCACCCGCCCCGGGTGAAAAACTGTTTTTT.

This clonotype was observed many times. V usage is TRBV20-1 and J usage is TRBJ1-5; D is possibly TRBD1 (5 bases). V was trimmed by 3 bases and J by 3 bases, leaving 6 bases between them. The CDR3 spans 12 residues. Germline values: CDR1 DFQATT, CDR2 SNEGSKA (reference sequence). The CDR3 coding sequence is TGCAGTGCTAGGGACACCAATCAGCCCCAGCATTTT. Protein product: CSARDTNQPQHF.

This clonotype was seen a few times. The V call is TRBV9, the J call TRBJ2-7; 8 positions agree with TRBD2. The CDR3 totals 15 residues. Germline V gene data show CDR1 as SGDLS and CDR2 as YYNGEE. After removal of 4 bases from V and 6 bases from J, the junction contained 12 bases not matched to a gene. CDR3 amino acids: CASSSAGLAHGEQYF. The CDR3 DNA reads as TGTGCCAGCAGCTCCGCAGGACTAGCTCATGGCGAGCAGTACTTC.

This clonotype has just a few counts. This chain joins TRBV6-2 or TRBV6-3 and TRBJ2-7, with D possibly TRBD2 on 6 matching bases. Germline loops: CDR1 MNHEY, CDR2 SVGEGT. With 6 bases removed from V and 7 bases from J, the gap between germline ends came to 16 bases. This CDR3 region has 13 residues. The CDR3 spells CASRRDSLWEQYF. In DNA form, the CDR3 reads TGTGCCAGCAGACGGGACTCCCTATGGGAGCAGTACTTC.

This clonotype has ten or more counts. V usage is TRBV24-1 and J usage is TRBJ2-2; D gene unclear. Trimming left V 3 bases short and J 2 bases short, with 9 bases between. This CDR3 comprises 15 residues. CDR1 and CDR2 (germline): KGHDR, SFDVKD. The CDR3 is CATSDPRVNTGELFF. CDR3 coding DNA: TGTGCCACCAGTGATCCTAGAGTCAACACCGGGGAGCTGTTTTTT.

This clonotype came up a few times. The chain couples TRBV29-1 to TRBJ1-3; D is ambiguous. Trimming removed 4 bases from V and 0 bases from J, with 7 bases in between. Per the germline V gene, CDR1 is SQVTM and CDR2 is ANQGSEA. CDR3 length equals 13 residues. The CDR3 nucleotides read TGCAGCGTTGCCCCTAGCTCTGGAAACACCATATATTTT. Translating it yields CSVAPSSGNTIYF.

This clonotype has at least ten counts. The V call is TRBV3-1, the J call TRBJ2-3; D may be TRBD2 (5 bases). Germline-derived CDR1 and CDR2 are LGHDT and YNNKEL (reference sequence). Trimming took off 0 bases at V and 0 bases at J, with 10 bases between the two ends. The CDR3 covers 16 residues. In DNA, the CDR3 is TGTGCCAGCAGCCAAGACGCAGGACTGAGCACAGATACGCAGTATTTT. As protein: CASSQDAGLSTDTQYF.

This CDR3 is CASSPGGSNYGYTF. The CDR3 DNA reads as TGTGCCAGCAGCCCAGGGGGGAGTAACTATGGCTACACCTTC. The chain combines TRBV28 with TRBJ1-2, with 7 nucleotides matching TRBD1. The J segment lost 1 base and the V segment lost 6 bases, leaving 5 bases of the junction unmatched. This CDR3 has 14 amino acids. The germline V gene has CDR1 MDHEN and CDR2 SYDVKM.

V usage is TRBV20-1 and J usage is TRBJ2-7, with 10 positions matching TRBD1. The V gene's germline CDR1 is DFQATT and CDR2 SNEGSKA (reference sequence). Unmatched junction bases numbered 11, after V lost 0 bases and J lost 6 bases. This CDR3 is 16 amino acids long. CDR3 in DNA: TGCAGTGCTAGAGATATCGGGACAGGGGTCGTCGGCGAGCAGTACTTC. Its translation is CSARDIGTGVVGEQYF.

This clonotype turned up a few times. The chain links TRBV19 to TRBJ2-5; D not resolved. Germline values: CDR1 LNHDA, CDR2 SQIVND (reference sequence). CDR3 size: 13 residues. V was cut by 8 bases and J by 3 bases, with 13 bases left in between. CDR3 residues: CASSPDGEETQYF. The CDR3 bases are TGTGCCAGTTCCCCGGACGGAGAAGAGACCCAGTACTTC. The full variable domain, rest sourced from reference TRBV19 and TRBJ2-5, is DGGITQSPKYLFRKEGQNVTLSCEQNLNHDAMYWYRQDPGQGLRLIYYSQIVNDFQKGDIAEGYSVSREKKESFPLTVTSAQKNPTAFYLCASSPDGEETQYFGPGTRLLVL.

The chain carries TRBV18 and TRBJ1-5; no firm D call. The germline V and J ends were trimmed by 3 bases and 1 base, with 10 bases remaining between them. The CDR3 is made up of 15 amino acids. Looked up from germline, CDR1 is KGHSH and CDR2 is LQKENI. CDR3 residues: CASSPGGPSNQPQHF. The CDR3 region has the DNA TGTGCCAGCTCACCGGGAGGGCCCAGCAATCAGCCCCAGCATTTT.

This clonotype came up a few times. The chain joins TRBV18 to TRBJ1-3; D is uncertain. Germline V gene lookup returns CDR1 KGHSH and CDR2 LQKENI. CDR3 length: 17 amino acids. V was trimmed by 5 bases and J by 0 bases, leaving 17 bases between them. The CDR3 sequence: CASSSNFLTYSGNTIYF. In nucleotides, the CDR3 is TGTGCCAGCTCATCCAACTTTCTCACTTACTCTGGAAACACCATATATTTT.

This clonotype was recorded many times. The rearrangement links TRBV9 to TRBJ2-7; TRBD2 agrees at 8 bases. Germline CDR1 SGDLS, CDR2 YYNGEE. The junction had 5 bases not matched to a gene; V was cut back by 0 bases and J by 3 bases. This CDR3 contains 15 residues. The CDR3 DNA follows: TGTGCCAGCAGCGTAGCAACTAGCGGCTTCTACGAGCAGTACTTC. This codes for CASSVATSGFYEQYF.

Many counts were recorded for this clonotype. The chain employs TRBV12-3 or TRBV12-4 and TRBJ2-7; tentatively, D is TRBD2 (5 bases). The CDR3 totals 14 residues. Trimming removed 1 base from V and 3 bases from J, with 10 bases in between. The CDR3 sequence is CASSLGASSYEQYF. CDR3 nucleotide sequence: TGTGCCAGCAGTTTAGGCGCTAGCAGCTACGAGCAGTACTTC.

This clonotype was seen a few times. V usage is TRBV29-1 and J usage is TRBJ2-3, with 8 positions matching TRBD2. Germline V gene sequence: CDR1 SQVTM, CDR2 ANQGSEA. The CDR3 spans 12 residues. Trimming cost V 8 bases and J 4 bases; bases outside gene matches: 5. Here the CDR3 DNA reads TGCAGCAATTGGACTAGCCCAGATACGCAGTATTTT. Protein product: CSNWTSPDTQYF.

This clonotype was observed many times. The V call is TRBV6-6, the J call TRBJ2-1, with D possibly matching TRBD2 (5 bases). The V end was cut by 6 bases, the J end by 7 bases, with 10 bases between. This CDR3 has 12 amino acids. Looked up from germline, CDR1 is MNHNY and CDR2 is SVGAGI (reference sequence). The chain's CDR3 is CASRVGGNEQFF. In DNA form, the CDR3 reads TGTGCCAGCAGGGTCGGCGGGAATGAGCAGTTCTTC.

The CDR3 sequence: CASSQLSGTNTDTQYF. CDR3 DNA sequence: TGTGCCAGCAGCCAACTAAGCGGGACTAACACAGATACGCAGTATTTT. V usage is TRBV14 and J usage is TRBJ2-3; 7 nucleotides match TRBD2. The V and J ends lost 2 bases and 2 bases, in that order; junction bases with no gene match: 7. CDR3 length: 16 residues. Germline values: CDR1 SGHDN, CDR2 FVKESK.

The sample holds many counts of this clonotype. The chain employs TRBV28 and TRBJ2-3, with D perhaps assigned TRBD1 or TRBD2 (6 bases each). The ends were cut back, 1 base at V and 1 base at J, with 9 bases in the middle. CDR3 length: 15 residues. The germline CDR1 and CDR2 sequences are MDHEN and SYDVKM. The CDR3 reads CASSLSGGGTDTQYF. CDR3 in DNA: TGTGCCAGCAGTTTATCCGGGGGCGGCACAGATACGCAGTATTTT.

As for this clonotype: A much more abundant neighbour one base away suggests this may be a read error. The CDR3 protein is CASSLVTSGNFGEQHF. In DNA form, the CDR3 reads TGCGCCAGCAGCTTGGTCACTAGCGGGAACTTCGGCGAGCAGCACTTC. The V gene is TRBV5-1, the J gene TRBJ2-7; 10 positions match TRBD2. Per the germline V gene, CDR1 is SGHRS and CDR2 is YFSETQ. This CDR3 has 16 amino acids.

This clonotype was recorded at least ten times. This rearrangement joins TRBV12-3 or TRBV12-4 to TRBJ1-1; the D gene is possibly TRBD1 (6 bases). V lost 5 bases and J 5 bases, leaving 12 bases between the germline ends. The CDR3 consists of 13 residues. This CDR3 reads CASSLTGMTEAFF. The CDR3 DNA sequence: TGTGCCAGCAGTCTCACAGGGATGACTGAAGCTTTCTTT.